These 9 T cell receptor beta chains originate from one sample sequenced in a study of blood T cell repertoires in COVID-19 (dated by TCRdb to the early 2020s). Receptors were amplified or captured by the immunoSEQ multiplex PCR assay. TCRdb provides this immuneACCESS table in a form limited to in-frame rearrangements. Some clones are lacking; in checked studies, under half of them reflect an unresolved V gene, and why the rest are absent is not known. Within this sample are approximately 300,000 clones, with 85% to 90% of them counted one time only. The ten largest make up 8% to 13% of the sample. Sequencing was carried out using PBMCs or T cells enriched from blood (not recorded which). These receptors came from a young woman who had recovered from COVID-19.

V gene TRBV5-6 combines with J gene TRBJ2-7; weak D call: TRBD2 (6 bases). Germline V CDR1 and CDR2: SGHDT, YYEEEE. The CDR3 spans 16 residues. V dropped 3 bases and J dropped 7 bases, with 23 bases sitting between them. Written as DNA, the CDR3 is TGTGCCAGCAGCTCCCGCCGCCGGGACGGAGCGGGTGAGCAGTACTTC. The encoded protein is CASSSRRRDGAGEQYF.

This chain links TRBV4-2 with TRBJ2-1; the D is unclear. CDR1 LGHNA and CDR2 YNFKEQ come from the germline V gene. V was trimmed by 0 bases and J by 2 bases, leaving 8 bases between them. There are 15 residues in the CDR3. CDR3 in DNA: TGTGCCAGCAGCCAAGATCGCCAGGCCTACAATGAGCAGTTCTTC. This encodes CASSQDRQAYNEQFF.

In nucleotides, the CDR3 is TGTGCCAGCAGCAAAGACGACAGGAGCTCCTACGAGCAGTACTTC. Translating it yields CASSKDDRSSYEQYF. The J gene is TRBJ2-7, the V gene TRBV21-1; the table's D call, TRBD1, was not checked against the DNA. TRBV21-1 is designated a pseudogene. CDR3 size: 15 residues.

The gene calls are TRBV28 and TRBJ1-1; D possibly corresponds to TRBD1 (5 bases). The CDR3 is made up of 14 amino acids. CDR1 is MDHEN, CDR2 SYDVKM, per germline. Trimming shortened V by 4 bases and J by 1 base, and 10 bases separated the two germline ends. This CDR3 is CASSSFTGNTEAFF. CDR3 coding DNA: TGTGCCAGCAGTTCCTTTACAGGGAACACTGAAGCTTTCTTT.

The CDR3: CSAAGQGEAGELFF. CDR3 coding DNA: TGCAGCGCAGCAGGACAGGGGGAAGCCGGGGAGCTGTTTTTT. The chain joins TRBV29-1 to TRBJ2-2; 10 bases fit TRBD1. CDR3 size: 14 residues. The junction had 8 bases not matched to a gene; V was cut back by 7 bases and J by 6 bases. The germline gives CDR1 SQVTM, CDR2 ANQGSEA.

CDR3 sequence (DNA): TGTGCCAGCAGCACGGGATCAGATCAGCCCCAGCATTTT. It yields the protein CASSTGSDQPQHF. V is TRBV9 and J is TRBJ1-5; unclear D gene. V was cut by 4 bases and J by 5 bases, with 10 bases left in between. In germline, CDR1 is SGDLS, CDR2 YYNGEE. The CDR3 consists of 13 residues.

The rearrangement uses TRBV30 and TRBJ2-7, with TRBD2 matching 7 bases. J lost 0 bases, V lost 2 bases, and 4 bases had no gene match. The CDR3 spans 14 residues. Germline V CDR1 and CDR2: GTSNPN, SVGIG (reference sequence). DNA of the CDR3: TGTGCCTGGAGTAGCGGGATTAGCTCCTACGAGCAGTACTTC. It codes for CAWSSGISSYEQYF.

The sample holds one count of this clone. V gene TRBV7-5 combines with J gene TRBJ2-3; the listed D gene, TRBD1, was not tested against the DNA. TRBV7-5 is deemed a pseudogene. This CDR3 comprises 16 residues. In nucleotides, the CDR3 is TGTGTCAGAAGCCCCGGGACAGGCCTTCGCACAGATACGCAGTATTTT. Protein: CVRSPGTGLRTDTQYF.

The genes are TRBV5-1 and TRBJ1-3, with D uncertain. Germline V CDR1 and CDR2: SGHRS, YFSETQ. V lost 0 bases, J lost 0 bases, and 10 bases lay in between. The CDR3 length is 16 residues. In nucleotides, the CDR3 is TGCGCCAGCAGCTTGGGTGACATAAACTCTGGAAACACCATATATTTT. This codes for CASSLGDINSGNTIYF.